One sample yielded the 13 T cell receptor beta chains listed below, sequenced in a study of CD8 T cells in Susac syndrome. Random-hexamer reverse transcription was applied to about 0.45 to 1 ug RNA. TCRdb reprocessed the immunoSEQ multiplex PCR reads with MiXCR, giving one entry per CDR3 protein. The data hold around 230,000 distinct CDR3 sequences, with roughly 96% observed a single time. Sequencing used CD4+ T cells from PBMCs. The receptor set was obtained from a human donor with multiple sclerosis.

V usage is TRBV3-1 and J usage is TRBJ2-5, with 10 bases fitting TRBD2. The V gene end was trimmed by 4 bases and the J gene end by 4 bases; junction bases not matched to a gene: 9. The germline V gene has CDR1 LGHDT and CDR2 YNNKEL (reference sequence). The length of the CDR3 is 16 residues. The CDR3 spells CASSRRSGGTRETQYF. Written as DNA, the CDR3 is TGTGCCAGCAGCCGACGTAGCGGGGGGACCCGAGAGACCCAGTACTTC.

This CDR3 is CAWSTRSRETQYF. CDR3 DNA sequence: TGTGCCTGGAGCACAAGGTCGCGAGAGACCCAGTACTTC. The chain couples TRBV30 to TRBJ2-5; D is ambiguous. The CDR3 loop spans 13 amino acids. Germline values: CDR1 GTSNPN, CDR2 SVGIG (reference sequence). Between the trimmed V and J ends, which lost 3 bases and 4 bases, there was a span of 12 bases.

This chain connects TRBV19 to TRBJ2-7; 10 bases match TRBD2. The CDR3 extends over 13 amino acids. Germline V CDR1 and CDR2: LNHDA, SQIVND (reference sequence). With V trimmed by 11 bases and J by 3 bases, 7 bases remained unmatched. CDR3 bases: TGTGCCTCTAGCGGGGGCAACCTCTACGAGCAGTACTTC. Translating gives CASSGGNLYEQYF.

The V gene is TRBV20-1, the J gene TRBJ1-5, with TRBD1 matching 7 bases. Germline trimming cut 3 bases from V and 2 bases from J; bases unmatched to any gene: 4. Germline V gives CDR1 DFQATT, CDR2 SNEGSKA (reference sequence). The CDR3 is made up of 14 amino acids. Here the CDR3 DNA reads TGCAGTGCTAGGGGGGACAGCCGCAATCAGCCCCAGCATTTT. Its translation is CSARGDSRNQPQHF.

The J gene is TRBJ1-2, the V gene TRBV29-1; D perhaps matches TRBD1 (5 bases). Germline CDR1 is SQVTM and CDR2 is ANQGSEA. This CDR3 is 15 amino acids long. Trimming shortened V by 6 bases and J by 3 bases, and 20 bases separated the two germline ends. DNA of the CDR3: TGCAGCGTCCCCACCGGGCGGGCGGGGCACTATGGCTACACCTTC. This translates into CSVPTGRAGHYGYTF.

The chain is built from TRBV29-1 and TRBJ2-5, with D perhaps TRBD2 (5 bases). The CDR3 runs to 14 residues. CDR1 is SQVTM and CDR2 is ANQGSEA in the germline V gene. V lost 6 bases, J lost 5 bases, and 19 bases lay in between. The CDR3 nucleotides read TGCAGCGTGGACTCAGCCCCAACTCCGGAGACCCAGTACTTC. Protein product: CSVDSAPTPETQYF.

This chain connects TRBV27 to TRBJ2-4; 10 positions match TRBD2. The germline V gene encodes CDR1 MNHEY and CDR2 SMNVEV (reference sequence). The ends lost 6 bases at V and 6 bases at J; junction bases unmatched: 5. The CDR3 is 14 residues long. The CDR3: CASSPVAGGNIQYF. In nucleotides, the CDR3 is TGTGCCAGCAGCCCGGTAGCGGGAGGAAACATTCAGTACTTC.

J is TRBJ2-1 and V is TRBV20-1, with TRBD2 matching 7 bases. Germline lookup yields CDR1 DFQATT and CDR2 SNEGSKA (reference sequence). V trimming: 0 bases; J trimming: 7 bases; junction bases outside the gene matches: 12. The CDR3 is 16 amino acids. CDR3 loop: CSARDSDRGVINEQFF. The CDR3 DNA reads as TGCAGTGCTAGAGATTCGGATCGGGGGGTTATTAATGAGCAGTTCTTC.

In this sample, this clonotype turned up once. One end of the junction does not line up with germline, which may come from a read error. This chain links TRBV20-1 with TRBJ1-5, with TRBD1 matching over 7 bases. This CDR3 region has 10 residues. Germline V gene lookup returns CDR1 DFQATT and CDR2 SNEGSKA (reference sequence). The CDR3 sequence: CSALEGAWDF. In DNA form, the CDR3 reads TGCAGTGCCCTGGAGGGGGCTTGGGATTTT.

The chain recombines TRBV29-1 with TRBJ1-1; 7 bases align to TRBD1. Trimming took 6 bases from V and 4 from J; bases not matched to a gene: 14. The CDR3 loop spans 15 amino acids. CDR1 and CDR2 (germline): SQVTM, ANQGSEA. The CDR3 here is CSVGVTGDLGTEAFF. The CDR3 bases are TGCAGCGTGGGTGTTACAGGGGATCTAGGCACTGAAGCTTTCTTT.

V usage is TRBV5-1 and J usage is TRBJ2-3; 7 nucleotides match TRBD1. The CDR3 is 16 amino acids. The germline V gene encodes CDR1 SGHRS and CDR2 YFSETQ. V lost 3 bases, J lost 5 bases, and 12 bases stayed unmatched. The CDR3 sequence is CASSSQLDRVVDTQYF. DNA for the CDR3: TGCGCCAGCAGCTCTCAACTCGACAGGGTGGTAGATACGCAGTATTTT.

This clonotype was detected once. The rearrangement joins TRBV20-1 to TRBJ2-5; 10 bases map to TRBD2. The CDR3 totals 13 residues. V lost 5 bases to trimming and J lost 11 bases; unmatched junction nucleotides: 11. Germline assignment: CDR1 DFQATT and CDR2 SNEGSKA (reference sequence). CDR3 in amino acids: CSARASGSPPQYF. The CDR3 DNA reads as TGCAGTGCTCGGGCTAGCGGGAGCCCTCCTCAGTACTTC.

This rearrangement joins TRBV3-1 to TRBJ2-1; tentative D call: TRBD1 (5 bases). The CDR3 runs to 15 residues. Germline V gene sequence: CDR1 LGHDT, CDR2 YNNKEL (reference sequence). Deletions cut 1 base from V and 9 bases from J, with 16 bases between. The CDR3 is CASSQVTFIQGEQFF. CDR3 nucleotides: TGTGCCAGCAGCCAAGTGACTTTTATCCAGGGTGAGCAGTTCTTC.